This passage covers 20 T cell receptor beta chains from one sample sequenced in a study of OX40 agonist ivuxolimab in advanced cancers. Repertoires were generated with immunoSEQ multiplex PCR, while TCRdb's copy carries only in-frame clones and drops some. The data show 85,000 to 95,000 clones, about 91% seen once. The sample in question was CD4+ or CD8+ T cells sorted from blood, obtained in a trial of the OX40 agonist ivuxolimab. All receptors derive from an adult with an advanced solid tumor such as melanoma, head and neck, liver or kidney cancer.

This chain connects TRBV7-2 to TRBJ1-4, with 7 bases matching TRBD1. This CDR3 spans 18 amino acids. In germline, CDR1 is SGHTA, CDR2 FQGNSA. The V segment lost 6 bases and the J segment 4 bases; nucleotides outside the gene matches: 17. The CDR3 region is CASSRSVTAGTVNEKLFF. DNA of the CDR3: TGTGCCAGCAGTCGCTCCGTAACTGCCGGGACAGTTAATGAAAAACTGTTTTTT. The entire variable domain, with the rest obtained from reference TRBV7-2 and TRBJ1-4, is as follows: GAGVSQSPSNKVTEKGKDVELRCDPISGHTALYWYRQSLGQGLEFLIYFQGNSAPDKSGLPSDRFSAERTGGSVSTLTIQRTQQEDSAVYLCASSRSVTAGTVNEKLFFGSGTQLSVL.

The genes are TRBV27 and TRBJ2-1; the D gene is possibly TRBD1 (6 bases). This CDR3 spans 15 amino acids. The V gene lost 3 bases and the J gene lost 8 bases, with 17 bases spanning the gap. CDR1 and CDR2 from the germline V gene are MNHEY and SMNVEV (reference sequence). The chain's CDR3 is CASSFYAGVGDEQFF. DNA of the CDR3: TGTGCCAGCAGTTTCTATGCAGGGGTGGGGGATGAGCAGTTCTTC.

The CDR3 loop is CASSVAPASPLNTEAFF. In DNA, the CDR3 is TGTGCCAGCAGCGTAGCTCCCGCGAGCCCCCTTAACACTGAAGCTTTCTTT. The chain recombines TRBV9 with TRBJ1-1; D is undetermined. In germline, CDR1 is SGDLS, CDR2 YYNGEE. Trimming took 0 bases from V and 2 from J, leaving 17 bases between them. This CDR3 region has 17 residues.

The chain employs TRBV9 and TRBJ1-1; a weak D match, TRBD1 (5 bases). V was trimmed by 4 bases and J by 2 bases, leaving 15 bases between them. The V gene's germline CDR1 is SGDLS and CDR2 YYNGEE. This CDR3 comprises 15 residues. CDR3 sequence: CASSPRQRGNTEAFF. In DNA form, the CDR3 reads TGTGCCAGCAGCCCCAGGCAAAGGGGAAACACTGAAGCTTTCTTT.

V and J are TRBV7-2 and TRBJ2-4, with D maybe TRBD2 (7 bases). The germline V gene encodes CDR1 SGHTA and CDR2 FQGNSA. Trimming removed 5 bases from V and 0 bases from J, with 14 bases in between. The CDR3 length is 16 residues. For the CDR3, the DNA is TGTGCCAGCAGCCCCTGGGGGGGGCTAGCCAAAAACATTCAGTACTTC. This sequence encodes CASSPWGGLAKNIQYF.

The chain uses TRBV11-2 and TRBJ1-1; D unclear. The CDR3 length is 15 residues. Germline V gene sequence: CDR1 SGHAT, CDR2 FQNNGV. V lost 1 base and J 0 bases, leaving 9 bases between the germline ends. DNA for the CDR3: TGTGCCAGCAGCTTAGCCGCTTCCCTGAACACTGAAGCTTTCTTT. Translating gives CASSLAASLNTEAFF.

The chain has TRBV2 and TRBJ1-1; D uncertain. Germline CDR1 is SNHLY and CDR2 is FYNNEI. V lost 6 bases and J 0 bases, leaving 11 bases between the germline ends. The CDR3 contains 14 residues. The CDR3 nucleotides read TGTGCCAGCAGGGGAGGGCGCTTGAACACTGAAGCTTTCTTT. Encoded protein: CASRGGRLNTEAFF. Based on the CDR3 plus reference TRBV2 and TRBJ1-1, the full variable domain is EPEVTQTPSHQVTQMGQEVILRCVPISNHLYFYWYRQILGQKVEFLVSFYNNEISEKSEIFDDQFSVERPDGSNFTLKIRSTKLEDSAMYFCASRGGRLNTEAFFGQGTRLTVV.

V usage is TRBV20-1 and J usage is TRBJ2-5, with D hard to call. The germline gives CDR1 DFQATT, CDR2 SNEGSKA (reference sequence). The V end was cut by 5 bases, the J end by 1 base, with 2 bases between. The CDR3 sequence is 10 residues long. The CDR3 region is CSALQETQYF. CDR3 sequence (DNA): TGCAGTGCTCTCCAAGAGACCCAGTACTTC.

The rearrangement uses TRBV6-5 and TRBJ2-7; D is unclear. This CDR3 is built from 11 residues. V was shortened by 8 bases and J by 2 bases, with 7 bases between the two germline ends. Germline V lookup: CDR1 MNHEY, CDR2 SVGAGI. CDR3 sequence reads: CASSDAYEQYF. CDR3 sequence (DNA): TGTGCCAGCTCGGACGCCTACGAGCAGTACTTC.

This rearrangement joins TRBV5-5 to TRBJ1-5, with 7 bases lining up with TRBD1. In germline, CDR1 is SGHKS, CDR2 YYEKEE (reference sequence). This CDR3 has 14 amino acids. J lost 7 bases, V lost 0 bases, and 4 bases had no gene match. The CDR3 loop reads CASSLDQGGQPQHF. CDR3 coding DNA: TGTGCCAGCAGCTTGGATCAGGGGGGCCAGCCCCAGCATTTT.

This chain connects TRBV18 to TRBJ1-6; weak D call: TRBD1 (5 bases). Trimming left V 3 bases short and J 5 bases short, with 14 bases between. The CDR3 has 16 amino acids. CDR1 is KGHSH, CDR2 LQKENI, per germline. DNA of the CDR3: TGTGCCAGCTCACCGACGGGACGGGTTAATAATTCACCCCTCCACTTT. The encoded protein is CASSPTGRVNNSPLHF.

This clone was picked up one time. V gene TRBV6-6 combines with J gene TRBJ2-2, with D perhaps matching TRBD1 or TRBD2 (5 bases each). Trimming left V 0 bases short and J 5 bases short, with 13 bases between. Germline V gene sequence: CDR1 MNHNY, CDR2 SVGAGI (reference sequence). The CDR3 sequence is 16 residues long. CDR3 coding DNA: TGTGCCAGCAGTTACTCAGTAGGGACCGGGACCGGGGAGCTGTTTTTT. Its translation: CASSYSVGTGTGELFF.

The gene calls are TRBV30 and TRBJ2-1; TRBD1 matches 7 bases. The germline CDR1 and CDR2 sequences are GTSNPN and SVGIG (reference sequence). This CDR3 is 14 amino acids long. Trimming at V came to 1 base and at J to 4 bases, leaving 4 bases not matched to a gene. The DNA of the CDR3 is TGTGCCTGGAGTGGGGGACAGCGGTACAATGAGCAGTTCTTC. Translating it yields CAWSGGQRYNEQFF. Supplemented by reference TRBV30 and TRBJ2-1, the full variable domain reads SQTIHQWPATLVQPVGSPLSLECTVEGTSNPNLYWYRQAAGRGLQLLFYSVGIGQISSEVPQNLSASRPQDRQFILSSKKLLLSDSGFYLCAWSGGQRYNEQFFGPGTRLTVL.

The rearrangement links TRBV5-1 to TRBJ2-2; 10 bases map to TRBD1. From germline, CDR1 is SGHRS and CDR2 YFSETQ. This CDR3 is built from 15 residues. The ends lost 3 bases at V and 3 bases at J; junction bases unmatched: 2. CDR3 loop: CASSSTGGDTGELFF. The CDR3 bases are TGCGCCAGCAGCTCGACAGGGGGCGACACCGGGGAGCTGTTTTTT.

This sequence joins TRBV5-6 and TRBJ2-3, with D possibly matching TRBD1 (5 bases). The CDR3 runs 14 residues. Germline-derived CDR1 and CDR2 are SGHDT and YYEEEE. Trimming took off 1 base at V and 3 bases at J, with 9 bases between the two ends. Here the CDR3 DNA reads TGTGCCAGCAGCTTGAGGGCAGGGACAGATACGCAGTATTTT. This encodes CASSLRAGTDTQYF.

The CDR3 DNA is TGTGCCAGCAGTTACTCGAACGGGAAAACTGGCTACACCTTC. Translation gives CASSYSNGKTGYTF. The chain uses TRBV6-6 and TRBJ1-2, with D unclear. The germline V gene encodes CDR1 MNHNY and CDR2 SVGAGI (reference sequence). This CDR3 region has 14 residues. Trimming cost V 0 bases and J 7 bases, with 12 bases left between them.

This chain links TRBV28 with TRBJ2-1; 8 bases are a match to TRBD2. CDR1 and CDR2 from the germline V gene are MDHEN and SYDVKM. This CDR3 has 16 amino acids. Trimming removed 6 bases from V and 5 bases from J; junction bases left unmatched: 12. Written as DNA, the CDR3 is TGTGCCAGCAGCCCCCCCAGCGGGAGAAGGAACAATGAGCAGTTCTTC. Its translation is CASSPPSGRRNNEQFF.

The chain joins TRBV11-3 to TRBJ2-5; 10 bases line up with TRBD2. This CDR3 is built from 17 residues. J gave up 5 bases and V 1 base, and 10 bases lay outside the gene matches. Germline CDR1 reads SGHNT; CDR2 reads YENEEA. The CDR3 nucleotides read TGTGCCAGCAGCTTAGGGGGCCTAGCGGGAGTCGGGGAGACCCAGTACTTC. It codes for CASSLGGLAGVGETQYF.

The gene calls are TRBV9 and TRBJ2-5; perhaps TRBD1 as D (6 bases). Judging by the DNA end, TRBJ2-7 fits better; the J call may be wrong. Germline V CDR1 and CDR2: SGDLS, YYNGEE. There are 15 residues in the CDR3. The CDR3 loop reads CASSVEGVPAYEQYF. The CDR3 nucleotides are TGTGCCAGCAGCGTAGAGGGGGTACCGGCCTACGAGCAGTACTTC.

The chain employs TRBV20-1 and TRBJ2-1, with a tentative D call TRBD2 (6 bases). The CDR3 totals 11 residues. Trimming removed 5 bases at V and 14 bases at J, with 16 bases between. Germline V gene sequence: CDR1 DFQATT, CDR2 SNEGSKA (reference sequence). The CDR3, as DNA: TGCAGTGCTGAACGGGACTTCCGGAAGTTCTTC. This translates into CSAERDFRKFF.